This TCR beta chain was sequenced in a study of vaccination effects on CD4 cells after COVID-19. Study-level background: Culturing of 1.5 million to 2.5 million PBMC per well took place with approximately 10 IU/ml IL-2 and approximately 9.9 ug/ml peptides.

CDR1 and CDR2 (germline): LNHDA, SQIVND (reference sequence). Trimming removed 1 base from V and 7 bases from J, with 11 bases in between. The CDR3 consists of 14 residues. With respect to this clone: What it binds is not known.

Using immunoSEQ multiplex PCR, the repertoire was profiled, and TCRdb retains in-frame clones only, with some absent. This table has 50,000 or so clones, over 50% appearing once. Having been cultured for about ten days, the cells underwent CD4+ T cell isolation. Having tested negative for nucleocapsid antibodies, the vaccine recipients showed no prior SARS-CoV-2 infection. Half-medium replacement with IL-2 medium occurred on days 3 and 7. This clonotype was obtained from a human donor who received a COVID-19 vaccine. The material sequenced was CD4+ T cells from PBMCs cultured without peptide, taken before COVID-19 vaccination. The rearrangement joins TRBV19 to TRBJ1-5, with D possibly TRBD1 on 6 matching bases. The CDR3 here is CASSIGGGGQPQHF. The CDR3, as DNA: TGTGCCAGTAGTATAGGTGGGGGCGGGCAGCCCCAGCATTTT.